This T cell receptor beta chain was found in a study of blood T cells in healthy people across ages. Study-wide points: Relative to aged donors, long-lived donors carried more naive CD4+ cells and displayed higher diversity. Per million T cells, TCR beta diversity dropped about linearly as age rose.

Primed by a sample-barcoded 5' primer and a J-beta primer mix, a second PCR proceeded for about 7 to 11 cycles. TCRdb ran MiXCR on the 5' RACE reads and lists one entry per CDR3 protein. The table has about a million distinct CDR3 sequences, 35% to 40% seen once. This CDR3 is 16 amino acids long. V lost 0 bases, J lost 2 bases, and 5 bases stayed unmatched. Germline loops: CDR1 SGDLS, CDR2 YYNGEE. Comments on this clonotype: Its antigen is as yet unknown.

In each sample, at least 7 million PBMCs were isolated. Sequencing was done on a sample of blood. The TCR comes from a man between 18 and 35 years old in good health. The chain is built from TRBV9 and TRBJ2-5; 9 positions agree with TRBD2. The CDR3: CASSVDSGGGQETQYF. The DNA of the CDR3 is TGTGCCAGCAGCGTAGATAGCGGGGGCGGACAAGAGACCCAGTACTTC.